This TCR beta chain stems from a study of radiotherapy plus CTLA-4 blockade in lung cancer. Some clones are missing from TCRdb's copy, which holds only in-frame ones; the method was immunoSEQ multiplex PCR. The table records 90,000 to 95,000 clones, 83% of them present only once. This TCR came from a human donor with non-small cell lung cancer who had stable disease on radiotherapy plus ipilimumab. The sequences come from peripheral blood, collected from a patient treated with radiotherapy plus ipilimumab.

The CDR3, as DNA: TGCGCCAGCAGCTGGGGGGGGGATCTCCCCGAGCAGTACTTC. Translated: CASSWGGDLPEQYF. The chain is built from TRBV5-1 and TRBJ2-7, with TRBD2 matching 7 bases. The germline V gene has CDR1 SGHRS and CDR2 YFSETQ. The V and J ends lost 3 bases and 6 bases, in that order; junction bases with no gene match: 9. This CDR3 has 14 amino acids.